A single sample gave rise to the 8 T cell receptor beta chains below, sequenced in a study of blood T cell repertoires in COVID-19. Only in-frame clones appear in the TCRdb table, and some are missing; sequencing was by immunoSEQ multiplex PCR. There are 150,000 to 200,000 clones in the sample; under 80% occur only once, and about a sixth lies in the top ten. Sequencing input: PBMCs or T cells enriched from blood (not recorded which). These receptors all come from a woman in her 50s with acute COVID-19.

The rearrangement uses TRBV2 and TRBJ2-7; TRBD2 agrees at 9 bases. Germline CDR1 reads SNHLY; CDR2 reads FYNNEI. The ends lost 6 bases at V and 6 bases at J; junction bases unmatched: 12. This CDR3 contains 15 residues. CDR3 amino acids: CASSASGGGASEQYV. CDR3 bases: TGTGCCAGCAGCGCTTCGGGCGGGGGGGCCTCCGAGCAGTACGTC.

CDR3 residues: CASSDGVDVDSPLHF. The CDR3 DNA reads as TGTGCCAGCAGTGACGGGGTAGACGTAGATTCACCCCTCCACTTT. This sequence joins TRBV6-1 and TRBJ1-6; D remains ambiguous. This CDR3 region has 15 residues. Between the trimmed V and J ends, which lost 3 bases and 8 bases, there was a span of 14 bases. CDR1 and CDR2 from the germline V gene are MNHNS and SASEGT.

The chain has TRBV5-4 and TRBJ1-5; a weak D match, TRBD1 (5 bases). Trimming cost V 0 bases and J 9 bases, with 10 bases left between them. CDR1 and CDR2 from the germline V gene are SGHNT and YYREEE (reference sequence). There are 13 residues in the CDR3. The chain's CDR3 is CASSLGDRGPQHF. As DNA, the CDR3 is TGTGCCAGCAGCTTGGGGGATAGGGGGCCCCAGCATTTT.

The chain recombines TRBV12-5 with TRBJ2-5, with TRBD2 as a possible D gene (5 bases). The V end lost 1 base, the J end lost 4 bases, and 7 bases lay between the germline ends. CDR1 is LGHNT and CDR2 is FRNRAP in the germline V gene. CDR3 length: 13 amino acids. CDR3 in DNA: TGTGCTAGTGGTTTGGGTCGGGGAGAGACCCAGTACTTC. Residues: CASGLGRGETQYF.

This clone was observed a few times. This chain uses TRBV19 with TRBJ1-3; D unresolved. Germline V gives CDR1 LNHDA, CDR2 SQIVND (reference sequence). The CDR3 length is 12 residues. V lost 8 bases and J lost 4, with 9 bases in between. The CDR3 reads CASWGGGNTIYF. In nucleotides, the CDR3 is TGTGCCAGTTGGGGAGGAGGAAACACCATATATTTT.

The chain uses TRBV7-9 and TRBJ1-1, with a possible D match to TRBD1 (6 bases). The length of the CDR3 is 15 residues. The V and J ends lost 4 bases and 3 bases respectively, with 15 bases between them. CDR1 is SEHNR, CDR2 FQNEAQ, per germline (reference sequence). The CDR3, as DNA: TGTGCCAGCAGCTCAGGGGCCCTTGGAGACACTGAAGCTTTCTTT. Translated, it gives CASSSGALGDTEAFF.

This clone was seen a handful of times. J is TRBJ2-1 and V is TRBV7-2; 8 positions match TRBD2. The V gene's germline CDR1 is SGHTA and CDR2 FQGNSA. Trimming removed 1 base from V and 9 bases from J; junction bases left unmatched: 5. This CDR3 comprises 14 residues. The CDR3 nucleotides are TGTGCCAGCAGCTTAGATGGACTAGCTACTGAGCAGTTCTTC. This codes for CASSLDGLATEQFF.

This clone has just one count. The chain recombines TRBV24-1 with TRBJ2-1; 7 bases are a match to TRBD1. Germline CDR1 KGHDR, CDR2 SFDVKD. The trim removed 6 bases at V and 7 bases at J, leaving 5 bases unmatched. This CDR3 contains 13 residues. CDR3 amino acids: CATSRTGMNEQFF. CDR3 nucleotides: TGTGCCACCAGTAGGACAGGTATGAATGAGCAGTTCTTC.